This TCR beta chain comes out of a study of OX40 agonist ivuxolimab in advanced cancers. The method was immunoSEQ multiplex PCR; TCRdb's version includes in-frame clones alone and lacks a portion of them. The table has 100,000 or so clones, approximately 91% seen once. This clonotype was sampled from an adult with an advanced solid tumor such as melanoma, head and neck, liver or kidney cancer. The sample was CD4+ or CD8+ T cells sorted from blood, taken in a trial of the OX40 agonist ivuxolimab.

The CDR3 nucleotides read TGTGCCAGTACGAGAGGCGGGAGGACTTGGAATGAGCAGTTCTTC. Translating gives CASTRGGRTWNEQFF. The chain links TRBV19 to TRBJ2-1; TRBD2 agrees at 8 bases. Per the germline V gene, CDR1 is LNHDA and CDR2 is SQIVND (reference sequence). This CDR3 has 15 residues. J gave up 7 bases and V 7 bases, and 12 bases lay outside the gene matches.